These 13 T cell receptor beta chains came from one sample sequenced in a study of T-cell memory formation after mild COVID-19. From the 5' RACE reads, TCRdb called clonotypes with MiXCR, one entry per CDR3 protein. The repertoire holds 350,000 to 400,000 distinct CDR3 sequences, with under 25% as singletons. The sequencing sample was made of PBMCs or a T cell subset sorted from them (not recorded which). These receptors came from an adult woman who had mild COVID-19 (a few samples of this study predate the infection). Cell type and time point are not known.

This chain connects TRBV4-1 to TRBJ2-1; the D gene is possibly TRBD2 (6 bases). Trimming cost V 5 bases and J 0 bases, with 14 bases left between them. CDR1 is MGHRA and CDR2 is YSYEKL in the germline V gene. This CDR3 is built from 16 residues. DNA of the CDR3: TGCGCCAGCAGCACCTCACTAGCTGACTCCTACAATGAGCAGTTCTTC. It specifies CASSTSLADSYNEQFF.

This rearrangement joins TRBV6-2 or TRBV6-3 to TRBJ2-7, with 8 nucleotides matching TRBD2. Germline CDR1 reads MNHEY; CDR2 reads SVGEGT. The CDR3 is 14 residues long. V lost 2 bases, J lost 2 bases, and 2 bases stayed unmatched. The DNA for the CDR3 is TGTGCCAGCAGTTACCGGGGGGGTACCTACGAGCAGTACTTC. Its translation: CASSYRGGTYEQYF.

This clonotype was seen only a few times. This sequence joins TRBV10-3 and TRBJ1-2; no firm D call. CDR3 length: 13 amino acids. Trimming took 0 bases from V and 8 from J, leaving 10 bases between them. Germline loops: CDR1 ENHRY, CDR2 SYGVKD. This CDR3 is CAISESGLTGYTF. In DNA form, the CDR3 reads TGTGCCATCAGTGAGTCGGGGTTGACAGGCTACACCTTC.

This clonotype was seen a few times. The CDR3 DNA reads TGTGCCAGCAGCATAGCTCTTTACAATGAGCAGTTCTTC. Residues: CASSIALYNEQFF. The rearrangement joins TRBV7-3 to TRBJ2-1, with D unclear. The CDR3 consists of 13 residues. Trimming stripped 5 bases from V and 4 bases from J, with 9 bases between. Germline CDR1 SGHTA, CDR2 FQGTGA.

The V and J genes are TRBV10-2 and TRBJ2-7; 8 nucleotides agree with TRBD2. The germline V gene has CDR1 WSHSY and CDR2 SAAADI. This CDR3 region has 13 residues. The V gene end was trimmed by 2 bases and the J gene end by 6 bases; junction bases not matched to a gene: 3. This CDR3 reads CASSESAGGEQYF. The CDR3 DNA is TGCGCCAGCAGTGAGAGCGCGGGAGGCGAGCAGTACTTC.

The chain uses TRBV5-6 and TRBJ1-1, with D hard to call. The CDR3 extends over 12 amino acids. The V end was cut by 5 bases, the J end by 6 bases, with 11 bases between. CDR1 and CDR2 from the germline V gene are SGHDT and YYEEEE. CDR3 amino acids: CASSNEVPEAFF. The CDR3 coding sequence is TGTGCCAGCAGTAATGAAGTGCCTGAAGCTTTCTTT. The full variable domain, its missing parts supplied by reference TRBV5-6 and TRBJ1-1, is DAGVTQSPTHLIKTRGQQVTLRCSPKSGHDTVSWYQQALGQGPQFIFQYYEEEERQRGNFPDRFSGHQFPNYSSELNVNALLLGDSALYLCASSNEVPEAFFGQGTRLTVV.

The rearrangement uses TRBV3-1 and TRBJ1-1; D gene uncertain. CDR3 length equals 13 residues. Germline lookup yields CDR1 LGHDT and CDR2 YNNKEL (reference sequence). V shed 4 bases and J shed 8 bases, with 14 bases lying between them. As DNA, the CDR3 is TGTGCCAGCAGCCCGCGAGTGCCACGGGAAGCTTTCTTT. It is translated as CASSPRVPREAFF. Combining the CDR3 with reference TRBV3-1 and TRBJ1-1 gives the whole variable domain DTAVSQTPKYLVTQMGNDKSIKCEQNLGHDTMYWYKQDSKKFLKIMFSYNNKELIINETVPNRFSPKSPDKAHLNLHINSLELGDSAVYFCASSPRVPREAFFGQGTRLTVV.

The chain couples TRBV7-9 to TRBJ1-4, with a possible D match to TRBD1 (6 bases). The CDR3 sequence is 12 residues long. V was trimmed by 2 bases and J by 15 bases, leaving 13 bases between them. From germline, CDR1 is SEHNR and CDR2 FQNEAQ (reference sequence). CDR3 sequence reads: CASSLYPGDVFF. CDR3 DNA sequence: TGTGCCAGCAGCTTATACCCAGGGGACGTGTTTTTT.

The rearrangement joins TRBV7-2 to TRBJ1-2; 9 bases line up with TRBD1. The CDR3 loop spans 15 amino acids. The J segment lost 2 bases and the V segment lost 5 bases, leaving 6 bases of the junction unmatched. Germline V lookup: CDR1 SGHTA, CDR2 FQGNSA. The CDR3 DNA is TGTGCCAGCAGCCACCAAACAGGGGGCAACTATGGCTACACCTTC. Its protein is CASSHQTGGNYGYTF.

This clonotype was counted between two and nine times. This rearrangement joins TRBV18 to TRBJ2-1; tentative D call: TRBD1 (6 bases). The germline V gene encodes CDR1 KGHSH and CDR2 LQKENI. The germline V and J ends were trimmed by 3 bases and 8 bases, with 8 bases remaining between them. This CDR3 region has 12 residues. The CDR3 nucleotides read TGTGCCAGCTCACCCGCAGGGGATGAGCAGTTCTTC. It translates to CASSPAGDEQFF.

This clonotype was counted a few times. The V gene is TRBV24-1, the J gene TRBJ2-5; TRBD1 is a possible D gene (6 bases). The CDR3 has 14 amino acids. V was shortened by 4 bases and J by 4 bases, with 12 bases between the two germline ends. Germline CDR1 KGHDR, CDR2 SFDVKD. For the CDR3, the DNA is TGTGCCACCAGTGACCCCACAGGGACAGAGACCCAGTACTTC. It is translated as CATSDPTGTETQYF.

This clonotype was seen more than once but under ten times. The rearrangement joins TRBV11-2 to TRBJ2-1, with a tentative D call TRBD2 (6 bases). The ends were cut back, 5 bases at V and 5 bases at J, with 16 bases in the middle. This CDR3 region has 15 residues. The germline gives CDR1 SGHAT, CDR2 FQNNGV. The CDR3 DNA sequence: TGTGCCAGCAGCCCTTGGAGGGCTAGGGACAATGAGCAGTTCTTC. This gives the protein CASSPWRARDNEQFF.

The sample holds many counts of this clonotype. The rearrangement joins TRBV28 to TRBJ2-3; the D gene is possibly TRBD2 (6 bases). Trimming pared 1 base from V and 6 bases from J, leaving 14 bases between. CDR1 and CDR2 from the germline V gene are MDHEN and SYDVKM. CDR3 size: 15 residues. The CDR3 DNA sequence: TGTGCCAGCAGTTTATATCGGGGGTCATCCGATACGCAGTATTTT. It translates to CASSLYRGSSDTQYF. The full variable domain, with the rest looked up from reference TRBV28 and TRBJ2-3, is DVKVTQSSRYLVKRTGEKVFLECVQDMDHENMFWYRQDPGLGLRLIYFSYDVKMKEKGDIPEGYSVSREKKERFSLILESASTNQTSMYLCASSLYRGSSDTQYFGPGTRLTVL.